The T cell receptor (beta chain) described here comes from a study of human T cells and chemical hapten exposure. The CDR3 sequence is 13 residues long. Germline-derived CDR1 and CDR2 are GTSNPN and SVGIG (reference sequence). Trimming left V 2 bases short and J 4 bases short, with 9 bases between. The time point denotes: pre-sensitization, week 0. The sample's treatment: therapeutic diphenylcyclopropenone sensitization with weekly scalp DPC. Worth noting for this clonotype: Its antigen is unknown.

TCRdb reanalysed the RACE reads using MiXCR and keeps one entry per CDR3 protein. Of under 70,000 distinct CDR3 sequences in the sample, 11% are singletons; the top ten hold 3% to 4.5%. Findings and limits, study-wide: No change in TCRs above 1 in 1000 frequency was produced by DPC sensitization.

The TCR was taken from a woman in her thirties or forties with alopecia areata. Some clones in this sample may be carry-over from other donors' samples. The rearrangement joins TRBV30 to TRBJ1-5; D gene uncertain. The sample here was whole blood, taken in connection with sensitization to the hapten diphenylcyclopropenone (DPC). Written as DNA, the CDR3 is TGTGCCTGGAGTAGAGACATGAATCAGCCCCAGCATTTT. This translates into CAWSRDMNQPQHF.